The 7 T cell receptor beta chains listed next were all sequenced from one sample in a study of siplizumab effects on memory and regulatory T cells. Sequencing was performed with immunoSEQ multiplex PCR; in TCRdb, only in-frame clones are kept and a portion is missing. The sample consists of around 100,000 clones, around 93% of them appearing once. Material: non-Treg CD4+ T cells sorted from blood. These receptors came from a human donor in good health.

The chain has TRBV18 and TRBJ2-2; TRBD1 matches at 7 bases. The V segment lost 2 bases and the J segment 16 bases; nucleotides outside the gene matches: 7. Germline assignment: CDR1 KGHSH and CDR2 LQKENI. The length of the CDR3 is 12 residues. CDR3 loop: CASSPSTGIGFF. As DNA, the CDR3 is TGTGCCAGCTCACCATCGACAGGGATTGGGTTTTTT.

The V gene is TRBV18, the J gene TRBJ2-7, with 9 bases matching TRBD1. The junction had 1 base not matched to a gene; V was cut back by 4 bases and J by 0 bases. This CDR3 region has 14 residues. Per germline, CDR1 KGHSH and CDR2 LQKENI. This chain's CDR3 is CASSRDRASYEQYF. The CDR3 DNA is TGTGCCAGCTCACGGGACAGGGCCTCCTACGAGCAGTACTTC.

The chain has TRBV19 and TRBJ2-7, with 11 bases identical to TRBD2. Germline assignment: CDR1 LNHDA and CDR2 SQIVND (reference sequence). Trimming at V came to 3 bases and at J to 6 bases, leaving 10 bases not matched to a gene. The CDR3 spans 16 residues. The CDR3 loop is CASSMVAGGITGEQYF. The CDR3 DNA follows: TGTGCCAGTAGTATGGTAGCGGGAGGGATAACGGGCGAGCAGTACTTC.

The chain combines TRBV5-1 with TRBJ2-7; 8 nucleotides match TRBD1. Germline V gene sequence: CDR1 SGHRS, CDR2 YFSETQ. This CDR3 spans 12 amino acids. Trimming cost V 5 bases and J 2 bases; bases outside gene matches: 0. The CDR3 reads CASRDRAYEQYF. The CDR3 DNA is TGCGCCAGCAGGGACAGGGCCTACGAGCAGTACTTC. Full variable domain (rest looked up from reference TRBV5-1 and TRBJ2-7): KAGVTQTPRYLIKTRGQQVTLSCSPISGHRSVSWYQQTPGQGLQFLFEYFSETQRNKGNFPGRFSGRQFSNSRSEMNVSTLELGDSALYLCASRDRAYEQYFGPGTRLTVT.

V and J are TRBV9 and TRBJ2-7; TRBD1 matches 8 bases. Germline V gene lookup returns CDR1 SGDLS and CDR2 YYNGEE. The CDR3 consists of 15 residues. V lost 0 bases and J lost 0; bases outside the gene matches: 2. The CDR3 DNA follows: TGTGCCAGCAGCGTAGAGGGACAGGCCTCCTACGAGCAGTACTTC. As protein: CASSVEGQASYEQYF.

V usage is TRBV7-3 and J usage is TRBJ1-1; 7 bases match TRBD1. The CDR3 runs to 14 residues. The ends lost 5 bases at V and 1 base at J; junction bases unmatched: 4. In germline, CDR1 is SGHTA, CDR2 FQGTGA. The CDR3 nucleotides are TGTGCCAGCAGCAAACAGGGGCCGAACACTGAAGCTTTCTTT. Its protein is CASSKQGPNTEAFF.

The chain links TRBV19 to TRBJ2-1; 8 nucleotides line up with TRBD2. The CDR3 has 16 residues. The V gene's germline CDR1 is LNHDA and CDR2 SQIVND (reference sequence). With V trimmed by 3 bases and J by 8 bases, 12 bases remained unmatched. The chain's CDR3 is CASSIPGSGRGDEQFF. The CDR3 region has the DNA TGTGCCAGTAGTATCCCGGGGAGCGGGAGAGGGGATGAGCAGTTCTTC. Full variable domain (missing parts from reference TRBV19 and TRBJ2-1): DGGITQSPKYLFRKEGQNVTLSCEQNLNHDAMYWYRQDPGQGLRLIYYSQIVNDFQKGDIAEGYSVSREKKESFPLTVTSAQKNPTAFYLCASSIPGSGRGDEQFFGPGTRLTVL.